This TCR beta chain was retrieved from a study of shared clonotypes between healthy human individuals. General study findings and limits: The naive CD4 repertoires of a handful of donors were compared, and approximately 5.3% of clonotypes were shared. As a rule, naive subsets had a larger estimated richness than memory subsets.

The study ran the assay at deep level. Sorted subsets were amplified in replicate PCRs using 200 to 250 ng DNA, some 31,000 T cell genomes. Profiling relied on immunoSEQ multiplex PCR, and the TCRdb table lists in-frame clones only, not all of them. The data contain 550,000 to 600,000 clones, roughly 98% of them seen just once; the ten biggest clones take up 0.3%. Naive-designated CD8 cells lacked CD45RO, were positively enriched for CCR7, and omitted terminally differentiated effector memory CD45RA+ cells. A note on this clone: The antigen remains unidentified.

Looked up from germline, CDR1 is SEHNR and CDR2 is FQNEAQ (reference sequence). V lost 2 bases, J lost 1 base, and 9 bases lay in between. The CDR3 consists of 15 residues. The receptor's source is a man between 25 and 39 years old in good health. The chain combines TRBV7-9 with TRBJ1-5; no clear D. Specimen: naive CD8+ T cells sorted from blood. CDR3: CASSLSGSSNQPQHF. As DNA, the CDR3 is TGTGCCAGCAGCTTATCCGGCAGCAGCAATCAGCCCCAGCATTTT.